This T cell receptor beta chain was captured by sequencing in a study of blood T cell repertoires in COVID-19. As for the study in general: The United States, Italy and Spain supplied acute and convalescent COVID-19 samples.

This CDR3 contains 13 residues. V lost 0 bases to trimming and J lost 1 base, with 4 bases between them. CDR1 is SGHNT and CDR2 is YYREEE in the germline V gene (reference sequence). Data came from immunoSEQ multiplex PCR; TCRdb stores just in-frame clones and leaves some out. Of around 130,000 clones in the sample, roughly 90% were seen once. The chain joins TRBV5-4 to TRBJ1-1; D is unclear. The sequence derives from a woman aged 45-65 years who had recovered from COVID-19. Sample: PBMCs or T cells enriched from blood (not recorded which). This CDR3 reads CASSLDTNTEAFF. CDR3 bases: TGTGCCAGCAGCTTGGACACGAACACTGAAGCTTTCTTT.